The 4 T cell receptor beta chains reported below all come from one sample, sequenced in a study of cytomegalovirus exposure and HLA in healthy donors. PCR primers comprised 60 Vbeta and 13 Jbeta primers. Some clones are missing from TCRdb's copy, which holds only in-frame ones; the method was immunoSEQ multiplex PCR. The data contain 150,000 to 200,000 clones, about 59% of them singletons. The sequenced material came from PBMCs. The receptor set was obtained from a man aged 35 to 55 in good health and CMV-seronegative.

The chain couples TRBV30 to TRBJ1-6, with D unresolved. The germline gives CDR1 GTSNPN, CDR2 SVGIG (reference sequence). The CDR3 spans 12 residues. V was clipped by 5 bases and J by 12 bases, with 14 bases between them. CDR3: CAWDILSRPLHF. The CDR3 region has the DNA TGTGCCTGGGACATCCTCAGTAGACCCCTCCACTTT. The full variable domain, rest sourced from reference TRBV30 and TRBJ1-6, is SQTIHQWPATLVQPVGSPLSLECTVEGTSNPNLYWYRQAAGRGLQLLFYSVGIGQISSEVPQNLSASRPQDRQFILSSKKLLLSDSGFYLCAWDILSRPLHFGNGTRLTVT.

This chain links TRBV6-6 with TRBJ1-6; D unresolved. V shed 8 bases and J shed 9 bases, with 11 bases lying between them. The CDR3 runs to 12 residues. Germline V lookup: CDR1 MNHNY, CDR2 SVGAGI (reference sequence). CDR3 protein: CASCFQRSPLHF. The CDR3 DNA reads TGTGCCAGCTGCTTCCAGCGTTCACCCCTCCACTTT.

This chain joins TRBV4-2 and TRBJ2-1; 16 positions agree with TRBD2. The germline CDR1 and CDR2 sequences are LGHNA and YNFKEQ. V dropped 3 bases and J dropped 10; count of bases not matched to a gene: 3. CDR3 size: 15 residues. The DNA of the CDR3 is TGTGCCAGCAGCCAGGGACTAGCGGGAGGGGGGGAGCAGTTCTTC. It encodes CASSQGLAGGGEQFF.

Worth noting for this clone: A read error may account for a junction end that differs from germline. The chain joins TRBV15 to TRBJ1-5; TRBD1 might be the D (5 bases). The CDR3 has 16 residues. Germline loops: CDR1 LNHNV, CDR2 YYDKDF (reference sequence). DNA for the CDR3: TGTGCCATCAGCAGAGAGGTCGGGGGAAGCAATCAGCCCCAGCATTTT. Translation: CAISREVGGSNQPQHF. Filled out from reference TRBV15 and TRBJ1-5, the complete variable domain reads DAMVIQNPRYQVTQFGKPVTLSCSQTLNHNVMYWYQQKSSQAPKLLFHYYDKDFNNEADTPDNFQSRRPNTSFCFLDIRSPGLGDTAMYLCAISREVGGSNQPQHFGDGTRLSIL.